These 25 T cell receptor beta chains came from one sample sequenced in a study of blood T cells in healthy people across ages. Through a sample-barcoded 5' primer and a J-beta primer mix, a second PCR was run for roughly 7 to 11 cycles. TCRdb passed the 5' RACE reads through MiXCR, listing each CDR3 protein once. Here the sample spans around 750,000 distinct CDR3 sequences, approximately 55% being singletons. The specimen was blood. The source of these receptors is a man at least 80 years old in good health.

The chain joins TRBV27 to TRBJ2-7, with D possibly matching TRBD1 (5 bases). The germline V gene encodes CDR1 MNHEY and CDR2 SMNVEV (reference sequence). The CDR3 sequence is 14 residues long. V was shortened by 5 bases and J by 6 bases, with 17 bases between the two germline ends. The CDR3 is CASSVQGALREQYF. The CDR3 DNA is TGTGCCAGCAGTGTTCAAGGGGCACTACGCGAGCAGTACTTC.

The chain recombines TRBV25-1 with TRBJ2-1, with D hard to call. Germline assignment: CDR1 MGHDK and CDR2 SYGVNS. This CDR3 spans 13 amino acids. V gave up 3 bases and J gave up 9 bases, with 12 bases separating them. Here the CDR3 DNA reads TGTGCCAGCAGTGATGAACGAGACACTGAGCAGTTCTTC. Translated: CASSDERDTEQFF.

In nucleotides, the CDR3 is TGTGCCTGGGGACAGGGGTCGTATGAAAAACTGTTTTTT. Its translation is CAWGQGSYEKLFF. The chain combines TRBV30 with TRBJ1-4; 9 bases line up with TRBD1. This CDR3 has 13 amino acids. The germline gives CDR1 GTSNPN, CDR2 SVGIG (reference sequence). The ends lost 5 bases at V and 6 bases at J; junction bases unmatched: 4.

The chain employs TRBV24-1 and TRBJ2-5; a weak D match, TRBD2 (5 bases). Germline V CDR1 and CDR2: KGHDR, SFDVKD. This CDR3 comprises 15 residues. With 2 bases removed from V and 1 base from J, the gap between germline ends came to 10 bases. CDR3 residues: CATSDSRLIQETQYF. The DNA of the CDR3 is TGTGCCACCAGTGATTCGCGACTAATCCAAGAGACCCAGTACTTC.

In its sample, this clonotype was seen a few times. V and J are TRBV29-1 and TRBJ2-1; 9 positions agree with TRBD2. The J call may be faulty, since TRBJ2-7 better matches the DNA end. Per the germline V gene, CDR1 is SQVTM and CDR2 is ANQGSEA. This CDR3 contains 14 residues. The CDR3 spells CSVAGTSSYNEQYF. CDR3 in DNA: TGCAGCGTAGCCGGGACTAGCTCCTACAATGAGCAGTACTTC.

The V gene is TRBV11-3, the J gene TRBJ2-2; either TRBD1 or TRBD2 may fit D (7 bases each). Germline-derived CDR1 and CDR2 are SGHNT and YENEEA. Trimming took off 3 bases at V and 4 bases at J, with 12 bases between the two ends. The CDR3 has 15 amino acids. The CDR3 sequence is CASSFRGGRTGELFF. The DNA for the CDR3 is TGTGCCAGCAGCTTCAGGGGGGGGCGCACCGGGGAGCTGTTTTTT.

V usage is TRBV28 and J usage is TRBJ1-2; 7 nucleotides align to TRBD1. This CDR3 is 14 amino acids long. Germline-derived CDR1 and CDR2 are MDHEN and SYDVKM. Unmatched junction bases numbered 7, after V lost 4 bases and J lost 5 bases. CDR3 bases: TGTGCCAGCAGTTCCTCGACAGGGCGATATGGCTACACCTTC. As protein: CASSSSTGRYGYTF.

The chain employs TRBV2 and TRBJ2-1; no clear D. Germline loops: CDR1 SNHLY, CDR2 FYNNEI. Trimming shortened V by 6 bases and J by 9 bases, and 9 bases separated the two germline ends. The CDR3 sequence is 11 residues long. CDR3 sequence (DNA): TGTGCCAGCAGCCCTCTCCTTGAGCAGTTCTTC. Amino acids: CASSPLLEQFF.

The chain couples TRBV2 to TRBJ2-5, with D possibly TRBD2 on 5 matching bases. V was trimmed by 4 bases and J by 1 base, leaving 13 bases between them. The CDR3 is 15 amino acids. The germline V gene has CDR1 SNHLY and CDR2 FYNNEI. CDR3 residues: CASSASGSPQETQYF. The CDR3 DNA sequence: TGTGCCAGCAGTGCGAGCGGCAGCCCCCAAGAGACCCAGTACTTC.

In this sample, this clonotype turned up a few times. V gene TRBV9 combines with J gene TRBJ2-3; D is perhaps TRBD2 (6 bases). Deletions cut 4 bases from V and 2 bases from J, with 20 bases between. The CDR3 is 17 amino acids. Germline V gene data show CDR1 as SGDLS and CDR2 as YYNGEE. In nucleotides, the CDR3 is TGTGCCAGCAGCACCCCCGGCCTTAGCGGAGACACAGATACGCAGTATTTT. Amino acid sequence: CASSTPGLSGDTDTQYF.

CDR3 coding DNA: TGCAGCGTTGGGGGACTAGCGGGAGCCGGCTACGAGCAGTACTTC. Its translation: CSVGGLAGAGYEQYF. The chain links TRBV29-1 to TRBJ2-7; 14 nucleotides agree with TRBD2. The CDR3 totals 15 residues. Germline V gives CDR1 SQVTM, CDR2 ANQGSEA. With V trimmed by 4 bases and J by 3 bases, 5 bases remained unmatched.

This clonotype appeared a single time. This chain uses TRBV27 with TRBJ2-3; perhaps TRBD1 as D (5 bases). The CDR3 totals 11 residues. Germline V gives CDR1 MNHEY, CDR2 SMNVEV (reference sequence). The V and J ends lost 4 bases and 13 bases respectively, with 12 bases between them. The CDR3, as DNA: TGTGCCAGCAGTTCCCCCGCCAGGGAGTATTTT. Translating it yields CASSSPAREYF.

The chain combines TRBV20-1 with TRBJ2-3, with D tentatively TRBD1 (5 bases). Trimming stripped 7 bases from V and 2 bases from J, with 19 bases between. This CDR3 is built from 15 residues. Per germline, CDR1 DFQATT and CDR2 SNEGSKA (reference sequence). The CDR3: CSVQGPDLATDTQYF. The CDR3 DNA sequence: TGCAGTGTTCAGGGTCCGGACCTCGCCACAGATACGCAGTATTTT.

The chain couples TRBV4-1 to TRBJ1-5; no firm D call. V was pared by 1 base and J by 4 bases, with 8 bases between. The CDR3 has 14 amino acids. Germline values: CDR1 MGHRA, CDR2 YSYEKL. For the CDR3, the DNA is TGCGCCAGCAGCCAAGTTCGGGGAAATCAGCCCCAGCATTTT. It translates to CASSQVRGNQPQHF.

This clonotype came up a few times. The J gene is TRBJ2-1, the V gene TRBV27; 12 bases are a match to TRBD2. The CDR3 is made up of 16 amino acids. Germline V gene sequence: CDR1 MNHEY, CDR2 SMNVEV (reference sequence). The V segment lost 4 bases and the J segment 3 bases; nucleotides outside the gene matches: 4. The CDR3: CASSSRTSGIYNEQFF. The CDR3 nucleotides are TGTGCCAGCAGTTCCCGGACTAGCGGGATCTACAATGAGCAGTTCTTC.

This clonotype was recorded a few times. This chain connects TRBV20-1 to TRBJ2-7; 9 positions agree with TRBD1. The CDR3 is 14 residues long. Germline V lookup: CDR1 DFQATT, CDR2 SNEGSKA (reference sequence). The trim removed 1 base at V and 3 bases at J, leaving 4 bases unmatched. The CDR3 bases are TGCAGTGCTAGAGCTGGGGACAGGGTCTACGAGCAGTACTTC. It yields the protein CSARAGDRVYEQYF.

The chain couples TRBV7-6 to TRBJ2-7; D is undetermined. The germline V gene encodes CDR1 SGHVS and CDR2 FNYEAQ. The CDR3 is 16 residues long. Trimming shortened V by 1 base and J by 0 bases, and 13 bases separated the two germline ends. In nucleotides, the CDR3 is TGTGCCAGCAGCTTAGGGGTCGCTAGTAGCTCCTACGAGCAGTACTTC. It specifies CASSLGVASSSYEQYF.

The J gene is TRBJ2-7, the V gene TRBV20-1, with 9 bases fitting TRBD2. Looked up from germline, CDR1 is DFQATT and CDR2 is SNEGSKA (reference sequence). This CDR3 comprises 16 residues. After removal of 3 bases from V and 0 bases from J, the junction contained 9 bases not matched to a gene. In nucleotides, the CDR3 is TGCAGTGCTAGGGCGGGGGGGAGCGGGTGCTCCTACGAGCAGTACTTC. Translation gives CSARAGGSGCSYEQYF.

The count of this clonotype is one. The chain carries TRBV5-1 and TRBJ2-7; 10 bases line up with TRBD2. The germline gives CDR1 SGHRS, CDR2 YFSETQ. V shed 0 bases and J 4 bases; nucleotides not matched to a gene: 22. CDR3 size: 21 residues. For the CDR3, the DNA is TGCGCCAGCAGCTTGGGGTTTTCGTGGTCTAGCGGGAGATCGTGGACTTACGAGCAGTACTTC. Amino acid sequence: CASSLGFSWSSGRSWTYEQYF.

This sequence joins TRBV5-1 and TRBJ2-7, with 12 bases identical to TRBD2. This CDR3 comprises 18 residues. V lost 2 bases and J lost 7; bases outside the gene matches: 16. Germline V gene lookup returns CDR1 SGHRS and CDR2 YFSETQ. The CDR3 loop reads CASSFRLAGVVSYNEQYF. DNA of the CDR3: TGCGCCAGCAGCTTTAGACTAGCGGGAGTTGTCTCCTACAATGAGCAGTACTTC.

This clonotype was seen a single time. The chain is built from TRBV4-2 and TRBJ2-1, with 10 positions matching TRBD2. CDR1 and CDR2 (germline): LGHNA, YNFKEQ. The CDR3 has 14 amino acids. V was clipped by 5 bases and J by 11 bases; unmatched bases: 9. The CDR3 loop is CASSGGVAGGQQFF. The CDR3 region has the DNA TGTGCCAGCAGCGGGGGGGTAGCGGGAGGTCAGCAGTTCTTC.

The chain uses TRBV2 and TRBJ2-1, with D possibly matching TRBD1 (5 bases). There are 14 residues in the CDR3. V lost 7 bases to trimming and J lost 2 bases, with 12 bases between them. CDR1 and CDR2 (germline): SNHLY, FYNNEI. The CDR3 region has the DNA TGTGCCAGCAAGGGGTTCTTCCCCTACAATGAGCAGTTCTTC. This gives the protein CASKGFFPYNEQFF.

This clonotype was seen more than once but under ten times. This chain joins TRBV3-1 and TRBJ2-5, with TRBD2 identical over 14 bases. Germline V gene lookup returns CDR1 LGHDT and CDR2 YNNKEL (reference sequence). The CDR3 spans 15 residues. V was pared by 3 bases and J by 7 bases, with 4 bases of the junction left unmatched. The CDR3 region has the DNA TGTGCCAGCAGCCAGCCAGGACTAGCGGGAGGGACCCAGTACTTC. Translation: CASSQPGLAGGTQYF.

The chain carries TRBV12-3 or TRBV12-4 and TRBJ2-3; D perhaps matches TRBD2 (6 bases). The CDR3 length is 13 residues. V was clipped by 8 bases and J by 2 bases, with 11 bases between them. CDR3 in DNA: TGTGCCAGCGCGGGGATAACCACAGATACGCAGTATTTT. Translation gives CASAGITTDTQYF.

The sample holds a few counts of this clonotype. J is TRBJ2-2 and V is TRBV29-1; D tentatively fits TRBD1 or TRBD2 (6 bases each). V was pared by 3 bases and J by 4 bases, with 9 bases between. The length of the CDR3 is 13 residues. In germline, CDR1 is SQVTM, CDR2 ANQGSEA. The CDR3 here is CSVDGGRTGELFF. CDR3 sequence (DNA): TGCAGCGTTGATGGGGGGCGCACCGGGGAGCTGTTTTTT.